Presented here are 3 T cell receptor beta chains from one specimen sequenced in a study of shared clonotypes between healthy human individuals. Measured with immunoSEQ multiplex PCR; TCRdb has only the in-frame clones, and not every one. This sample yields under 2,500,000 clones, of which approximately 94% are seen a single time; roughly 0.13% belongs to the top ten. The source material was naive CD4+ T cells sorted from blood. Subset: CD45RA+ positively selected. All receptors come from a man younger than 35 in good health.

The V and J genes are TRBV29-1 and TRBJ2-2; the D gene could be TRBD1 or TRBD2 (6 bases each). The germline V gene has CDR1 SQVTM and CDR2 ANQGSEA. The CDR3 totals 14 residues. Trimming removed 2 bases at V and 7 bases at J, with 14 bases between. The CDR3, as DNA: TGCAGCGTTGAAAGCCGGGGGCGTAACGGGGAGCTGTTTTTT. This gives the protein CSVESRGRNGELFF.

This clone was counted a few times. V is TRBV6-1 and J is TRBJ1-6, with D possibly matching TRBD1 (6 bases). The CDR3 has 15 amino acids. V was clipped by 2 bases and J by 6 bases, with 11 bases between them. The germline CDR1 and CDR2 sequences are MNHNS and SASEGT. The CDR3, as DNA: TGTGCCAGCAGTGAAAGAAGGGGGACTAATTCACCCCTCCACTTT. Protein sequence: CASSERRGTNSPLHF.

The chain combines TRBV10-3 with TRBJ1-1; D ambiguous. Per the germline V gene, CDR1 is ENHRY and CDR2 is SYGVKD. There are 12 residues in the CDR3. Trimming removed 6 bases from V and 4 bases from J, with 9 bases in between. CDR3 sequence reads: CAIRDVSTEAFF. CDR3 nucleotide sequence: TGTGCCATCAGGGACGTCAGCACTGAAGCTTTCTTT.